A single sample gave rise to the 18 T cell receptor beta chains below, sequenced in a study of sequential checkpoint blockade in melanoma. Treatment described: randomized to nivolumab then ipilimumab (arm A) or the reverse (arm B). Here immunoSEQ multiplex PCR was the method, and the copy in TCRdb shows in-frame clones only, minus some. The sample has about 12,000 clones; approximately 25% are singletons. The specimen comprised tumor tissue (inferred from file names), sampled from a patient given nivolumab and ipilimumab in sequence. These TCRs come from a human donor with melanoma.

This clone counts as medium-sized (0.01 to 0.1%). V and J are TRBV14 and TRBJ2-7; D possibly corresponds to TRBD2 (6 bases). This CDR3 contains 20 residues. Germline V gene lookup returns CDR1 SGHDN and CDR2 FVKESK. V was trimmed by 3 bases and J by 6 bases, leaving 33 bases between them. CDR3 sequence reads: CASSQPAGPPGFLHSCEQYV. The CDR3 DNA reads TGTGCCAGCAGCCAGCCAGCGGGTCCCCCGGGGTTTCTCCATAGTTGCGAGCAGTACGTC.

The table lists this clone with a few counts. V gene TRBV5-8 combines with J gene TRBJ1-2; D ambiguous. The V end was cut by 1 base, the J end by 0 bases, with 10 bases between. This CDR3 contains 15 residues. In germline, CDR1 is SGHTS, CDR2 YDEGEE. The DNA of the CDR3 is TGTGCCAGCAGCTTGAGCGTCACACCTAACTATGGCTACACCTTC. Translation gives CASSLSVTPNYGYTF.

This clone was seen more than once but under ten times. This chain joins TRBV18 and TRBJ1-6; D is uncertain. The ends were cut back, 1 base at V and 10 bases at J, with 11 bases in the middle. The CDR3 length is 14 residues. Germline assignment: CDR1 KGHSH and CDR2 LQKENI. CDR3 nucleotides: TGTGCCAGCTCACCACGTAGCCCTGACTCACCCCTCCACTTT. Translation gives CASSPRSPDSPLHF.

The chain has TRBV28 and TRBJ2-5; 7 bases line up with TRBD1. V was clipped by 6 bases and J by 0 bases; unmatched bases: 16. Germline V gene data show CDR1 as MDHEN and CDR2 as SYDVKM. The CDR3 length is 18 residues. The CDR3 DNA reads as TGTGCCAGCAGCAGTATGGCCGTGGACAGGCTGTACCAAGAGACCCAGTACTTC. Its protein product is CASSSMAVDRLYQETQYF.

This clone is medium-sized by share. This chain connects TRBV11-3 to TRBJ2-5; no reliable D call. Trimming removed 0 bases at V and 1 base at J, with 6 bases between. The CDR3 contains 14 residues. CDR1 SGHNT and CDR2 YENEEA come from the germline V gene. CDR3 amino acids: CASSLEVGQETQYF. The CDR3 DNA sequence: TGTGCCAGCAGCTTAGAAGTAGGCCAAGAGACCCAGTACTTC. Filled out from reference TRBV11-3 and TRBJ2-5, the complete variable domain reads EAGVVQSPRYKIIEKKQPVAFWCNPISGHNTLYWYLQNLGQGPELLIRYENEEAVDDSQLPKDRFSAERLKGVDSTLKIQPAELGDSAVYLCASSLEVGQETQYFGPGTRLLVL.

This clone appeared many times. The genes are TRBV6-8 and TRBJ2-1; D is possibly TRBD1 (5 bases). This CDR3 is built from 14 residues. Germline V gene sequence: CDR1 MNHGY, CDR2 SAAAGT. The germline V and J ends were trimmed by 4 bases and 7 bases, with 14 bases remaining between them. The chain's CDR3 is CASSSRPGWNEQFF. CDR3 in DNA: TGTGCCAGCAGTTCACGACCAGGGTGGAATGAGCAGTTCTTC.

This clone was picked up many times. The CDR3 nucleotides read TGTGCCAGCAAAAGGGGGCGAAACACTGAAGCTTTCTTT. It is translated as CASKRGRNTEAFF. This chain links TRBV6-8 with TRBJ1-1; 7 nucleotides align to TRBD1. After removal of 7 bases from V and 2 bases from J, the junction contained 4 bases not matched to a gene. This CDR3 spans 13 amino acids. Germline V CDR1 and CDR2: MNHGY, SAAAGT.

The V gene is TRBV5-1, the J gene TRBJ2-1; perhaps D is TRBD1 or TRBD2 (5 bases each). The ends were cut back, 3 bases at V and 4 bases at J, with 17 bases in the middle. Germline CDR1 is SGHRS and CDR2 is YFSETQ. The CDR3 totals 16 residues. For the CDR3, the DNA is TGCGCCAGCAGCTCGACGTTCGGGACGGGATACAATGAGCAGTTCTTC. It is translated as CASSSTFGTGYNEQFF.

The rearrangement uses TRBV9 and TRBJ2-5; D not resolved. Between the trimmed V and J ends, which lost 5 bases and 3 bases, there was a span of 11 bases. Germline V gene lookup returns CDR1 SGDLS and CDR2 YYNGEE. The CDR3 length is 13 residues. CDR3 protein: CASRVPEEETQYF. The CDR3 nucleotides read TGTGCCAGCAGAGTACCCGAAGAAGAGACCCAGTACTTC.

The V gene is TRBV19, the J gene TRBJ2-3; 7 bases match TRBD1. J was trimmed by 2 bases and V by 3 bases; bases with no gene match: 11. The germline CDR1 and CDR2 sequences are LNHDA and SQIVND (reference sequence). CDR3 length equals 17 residues. The CDR3, as DNA: TGTGCCAGTAGTATCGGAAGACACAGGGGAACCACAGATACGCAGTATTTT. Its protein product is CASSIGRHRGTTDTQYF. The full variable domain, with the rest looked up from reference TRBV19 and TRBJ2-3, is DGGITQSPKYLFRKEGQNVTLSCEQNLNHDAMYWYRQDPGQGLRLIYYSQIVNDFQKGDIAEGYSVSREKKESFPLTVTSAQKNPTAFYLCASSIGRHRGTTDTQYFGPGTRLTVL.

This clone was counted ten times or more. This sequence joins TRBV11-3 and TRBJ1-1; D is unclear. Per the germline V gene, CDR1 is SGHNT and CDR2 is YENEEA. The CDR3 sequence is 15 residues long. V was trimmed by 3 bases and J by 5 bases, leaving 16 bases between them. The DNA for the CDR3 is TGTGCCAGCAGCTTGTCTTCCCGTAGGCGGACTGAAGCTTTCTTT. Encoded protein: CASSLSSRRRTEAFF.

The chain has TRBV28 and TRBJ1-5; D is ambiguous. V lost 2 bases, J lost 6 bases, and 20 bases lay in between. Germline lookup yields CDR1 MDHEN and CDR2 SYDVKM. CDR3 length: 17 residues. The CDR3 DNA reads TGTGCCAGCAGTTTAATGGCAGATTCGGACCCGATTCAGCCCCAGCATTTT. Translation: CASSLMADSDPIQPQHF. Full variable domain (outside the CDR3, taken from reference TRBV28 and TRBJ1-5): DVKVTQSSRYLVKRTGEKVFLECVQDMDHENMFWYRQDPGLGLRLIYFSYDVKMKEKGDIPEGYSVSREKKERFSLILESASTNQTSMYLCASSLMADSDPIQPQHFGDGTRLSIL.

The chain uses TRBV28 and TRBJ2-2; 8 bases map to TRBD1. After removal of 7 bases from V and 3 bases from J, the junction contained 10 bases not matched to a gene. From germline, CDR1 is MDHEN and CDR2 SYDVKM. CDR3 length: 16 residues. The CDR3 is CASIRGQGGHTGELFF. Written as DNA, the CDR3 is TGTGCCAGCATACGCGGACAGGGAGGTCACACCGGGGAGCTGTTTTTT.

This clone was counted a few times. This chain connects TRBV6-8 to TRBJ1-2; D is unresolved. The V end lost 5 bases, the J end lost 2 bases, and 6 bases lay between the germline ends. Germline V gene sequence: CDR1 MNHGY, CDR2 SAAAGT. The CDR3 loop spans 12 amino acids. CDR3: CASSDVNYGYTF. The DNA for the CDR3 is TGTGCCAGCAGTGACGTAAACTATGGCTACACCTTC.

The chain links TRBV19 to TRBJ2-7; unclear D gene. The CDR3 sequence is 11 residues long. CDR1 LNHDA and CDR2 SQIVND come from the germline V gene (reference sequence). Trimming cost V 6 bases and J 1 base, with 4 bases left between them. The CDR3 region has the DNA TGTGCCAGTAGCAAATCCTACGAGCAGTACTTC. As protein: CASSKSYEQYF. The full variable domain, its missing parts supplied by reference TRBV19 and TRBJ2-7, is DGGITQSPKYLFRKEGQNVTLSCEQNLNHDAMYWYRQDPGQGLRLIYYSQIVNDFQKGDIAEGYSVSREKKESFPLTVTSAQKNPTAFYLCASSKSYEQYFGPGTRLTVT.

The V call is TRBV6-8, the J call TRBJ1-4; the match to TRBD1 covers 7 bases. The ends lost 2 bases at V and 5 bases at J; junction bases unmatched: 5. The CDR3 length is 15 residues. Germline CDR1 is MNHGY and CDR2 is SAAAGT. The CDR3 protein is CASSYGGQPNEKLFF. The DNA of the CDR3 is TGTGCCAGCAGTTACGGGGGACAGCCGAATGAAAAACTGTTTTTT.

The gene calls are TRBV5-1 and TRBJ1-2, with TRBD1 matching over 8 bases. This CDR3 has 16 residues. V shed 4 bases, J shed 3 bases, and the junction held 11 bases outside the gene matches. Germline CDR1 reads SGHRS; CDR2 reads YFSETQ. The CDR3 sequence: CASSHSGDRGDYGYTF. CDR3 coding DNA: TGCGCCAGCAGCCATTCAGGAGACAGGGGTGACTATGGCTACACCTTC.

Here the CDR3 DNA reads TGTGCCAGTAGTATGATCGGGACTTACACCGGGGAGCTGTTTTTT. Translating it yields CASSMIGTYTGELFF. V gene TRBV19 combines with J gene TRBJ2-2; TRBD2 might be the D (6 bases). The germline V gene encodes CDR1 LNHDA and CDR2 SQIVND (reference sequence). This CDR3 has 15 amino acids. The germline V and J ends were trimmed by 3 bases and 3 bases, with 11 bases remaining between them.